This T cell receptor (beta chain) emerged from a study of cytomegalovirus exposure and HLA in healthy donors. At the level of the study: Falling in the Caucasian-associated ancestry cluster were less than 85% of 398 genotyped donors. General study points: Earlier analysis found most TCR beta V segments productive about 87% or about 30% of the time.

The PCR contained 60 Vbeta and 13 Jbeta primers. The method was immunoSEQ multiplex PCR; TCRdb's version includes in-frame clones alone and lacks a portion of them. The table shows 150,000 to 200,000 clones, with 70% to 90% occurring only once. Remarks on this clone: What it binds is not known.

This CDR3 comprises 14 residues. In germline, CDR1 is SQVTM, CDR2 ANQGSEA. The V end was cut by 6 bases, the J end by 1 base, with 14 bases between. The receptor's source is a woman aged 45 to 65 in good health and CMV-seronegative. Material for sequencing was PBMCs. The V call is TRBV29-1, the J call TRBJ2-3; D may be TRBD1 (5 bases). The CDR3 nucleotides read TGCAGCGTGAAGGGGTTTCGCGGCACAGATACGCAGTATTTT. It is translated as CSVKGFRGTDTQYF.